The sample holds many counts of the clone carrying this T cell receptor beta chain. What it binds is not known. This sample is drawn from a study of T cells in Graves' hyperthyroidism and ophthalmopathy. Study observations and caveats: Most thyroid clonotypes expanded above 0.001 appeared in blood too. Ophthalmopathy was told apart from stable hyperthyroidism by a 13 V-J model.

Amplification yielded TCR beta CDR3 regions, with RNA transcripts as the source. The HTBI primer set drove a first-round RT-PCR of the TCR CDR3. MiXCR, run by TCRdb on the multiplex PCR reads, gives a single entry per CDR3 protein. The sample includes about 380,000 distinct CDR3 sequences, more than 12% of them seen just once. Trimming shortened V by 0 bases and J by 6 bases, and 17 bases separated the two germline ends. This CDR3 is built from 16 residues. Germline V gives CDR1 SGHTA, CDR2 FQGNSA. The TCR was taken from a woman in her 30s with Graves' ophthalmopathy. The chain is built from TRBV7-2 and TRBJ1-1; D perhaps matches TRBD1 (6 bases). The sample comprised blood. CDR3 residues: CASSLAGGSHLAEAFF. In DNA form, the CDR3 reads TGTGCCAGCAGCTTAGCAGGGGGATCACATTTGGCTGAAGCTTTCTTT. Based on the CDR3 plus reference TRBV7-2 and TRBJ1-1, the full variable domain is GAGVSQSPSNKVTEKGKDVELRCDPISGHTALYWYRQSLGQGLEFLIYFQGNSAPDKSGLPSDRFSAERTGGSVSTLTIQRTQQEDSAVYLCASSLAGGSHLAEAFFGQGTRLTVV.